This T cell receptor (beta chain) was captured in a study of immune evolution from preneoplasia to lung adenocarcinoma. Patient tissue came from resections in Japan or China, 2014–2017. Premalignant or tumor cells were enriched by macro-dissection after pathologic assessment. Study observations and caveats: Clonality was highest in normal lung, lower in later-stage lesions apparently.

In regard to this clone: Its specificity is not known.

Produced via immunoSEQ multiplex PCR; TCRdb's table is partial and in-frame only. Of 5,000 to 6,500 clones listed, around three quarters are singletons. The germline gives CDR1 LGHNA, CDR2 YSLEER. Trimming removed 0 bases from V and 13 bases from J; junction bases left unmatched: 9. CDR3 size: 13 residues. Sequenced: FFPE lung adenocarcinoma in situ tissue. This clonotype was sampled from a person aged 60-79 years with lung adenocarcinoma. The V call is TRBV4-3, the J call TRBJ2-7, with 7 bases matching TRBD2. CDR3: CASSQEVGRGVYF. The CDR3 DNA reads TGCGCCAGCAGCCAAGAAGTGGGACGGGGGGTCTACTTC.